This is a list of T cell receptor beta chains from one sample in a study of regulatory dendritic cells for organ transplantation. TCRdb keeps only in-frame clones here, not all; method: immunoSEQ multiplex PCR. The sample carries 12,000 or so clones, roughly nine tenths recorded once. No antigen has been identified for these receptors. Input material: naive CD8+ T cells from blood cultured with dendritic cells. The receptors derive from a human donor in good health. Both conserved end residues are trimmed from each CDR3.

v_call	j_call	cdr3_aa
TRBV30	TRBJ2-7	AWSVGGQGLGYEQY
TRBV11-2	TRBJ2-3	ASSFNFVGADTQY
TRBV7-9	TRBJ1-4	ASSPRQGSDEKLF
TRBV6-5	TRBJ1-5	ASWGGLSNQPQH
TRBV7-3	TRBJ2-1	ASSAGQGLNNEQF
TRBV7-9	TRBJ2-7	ASSRGGGEQY
TRBV7-3	TRBJ2-5	ASSLYGASGLQETQY
TRBV2	TRBJ1-2	ASSEAGGGARGYT
TRBV6-5	TRBJ2-7	ASAWTETYEQY
TRBV4-3	TRBJ2-3	ASSQTGSPYTDTQY
TRBV5-6	TRBJ1-2	ASSLTAGYT
TRBV13	.	ASSFEGRDYEQY
TRBV7-9	TRBJ2-5	ASLGGKETQY
TRBV2	TRBJ2-7	ASYDDGGYEQY
TRBV6-1	TRBJ2-7	ASSEPTNEQY
TRBV27	TRBJ1-2	ASSLAGQGADSYGYT
TRBV6-1	TRBJ2-5	CIETQY
TRBV28	TRBJ1-3	ASSLDRGAGNTIY
TRBV29-1	TRBJ1-2	SVDPDLFYGYT
TRBV7-2	TRBJ1-2	ASSLVPGGYGYT
TRBV9	TRBJ1-2	ASSGPGYT
TRBV6-5	TRBJ2-6	ASSYGGGGANVLT
TRBV9	TRBJ2-1	ASSADKGMADEQF
TRBV5-6	TRBJ1-1	ASSPLGGQSEAF
TRBV27	TRBJ2-5	ASRQYRDFQETQY
TRBV5-3	TRBJ1-1	ARSYQGAKGVNTEAF
TRBV7-9	TRBJ1-3	ASSPQGAGNTIY